Shown below are 18 T cell receptor beta chains from a single sample sequenced in a study of spatial heterogeneity in lung cancer. One entry per CDR3 protein results from TCRdb running MiXCR on the 5' RACE reads. The sample lists more than 25,000 distinct CDR3 sequences; approximately 6% were seen once. Noted time point: blood at routine non-recurrence follow-up after resection. Whole RNA obtained from tumor, nontumor lung or frozen PBMC underwent sequencing without sorting. The specimen was PBMCs, collected at follow-up. The source of these receptors is a male donor with early-stage non-small cell lung cancer.

This clonotype was seen repeatedly, ten times or more. The rearrangement uses TRBV18 and TRBJ2-5, with D hard to call. This CDR3 comprises 15 residues. The V gene lost 1 base and the J gene lost 4 bases, with 13 bases spanning the gap. Germline V CDR1 and CDR2: KGHSH, LQKENI. The CDR3 DNA follows: TGTGCCAGCTCACCACAAGTTGGGTTTACAGAGACCCAGTACTTC. Its protein is CASSPQVGFTETQYF.

DNA for the CDR3: TGTGCCATCAGTGGGGACAGGGGATTGGAGACCCAGTACTTC. This codes for CAISGDRGLETQYF. The chain employs TRBV10-3 and TRBJ2-5, with 10 bases that match TRBD1. This CDR3 is built from 14 residues. Germline V CDR1 and CDR2: ENHRY, SYGVKD. V was clipped by 4 bases and J by 5 bases; unmatched bases: 4.

This clonotype was counted at least ten times. The genes are TRBV12-3 or TRBV12-4 and TRBJ1-5; D perhaps matches TRBD1 (5 bases). V lost 5 bases to trimming and J lost 2 bases, with 16 bases between them. CDR3 length equals 16 residues. CDR3 DNA: TGTGCCAGCAGTGAATCACAGGCGGCGGGCAATCAGCCCCAGCATTTT. Amino acid sequence: CASSESQAAGNQPQHF.

This clonotype was counted at least ten times. The chain links TRBV6-4 to TRBJ2-5; 8 bases agree with TRBD2. J was trimmed by 5 bases and V by 5 bases; bases with no gene match: 10. This CDR3 contains 15 residues. Germline values: CDR1 MRHNA, CDR2 SNTAGT. As DNA, the CDR3 is TGTGCCAGCAGTCGAACCGGGACTAGGGGGGAGACCCAGTACTTC. Residues: CASSRTGTRGETQYF.

This clonotype showed up just a few times. The rearrangement joins TRBV19 to TRBJ1-1, with unresolved D. Germline assignment: CDR1 LNHDA and CDR2 SQIVND (reference sequence). V lost 1 base and J lost 1, with 7 bases in between. This CDR3 has 14 amino acids. Here the CDR3 reads CASSIGPRNTEAFF. CDR3 bases: TGTGCCAGTAGTATAGGACCGAGGAACACTGAAGCTTTCTTT.

This clonotype occurred many times. The CDR3 sequence is CASTGSTLYSGGQPQHF. Written as DNA, the CDR3 is TGTGCCAGCACGGGATCCACCTTATACAGCGGCGGTCAGCCCCAGCATTTT. The gene calls are TRBV6-6 and TRBJ1-5, with D hard to call. The germline gives CDR1 MNHNY, CDR2 SVGAGI (reference sequence). The CDR3 totals 17 residues. The germline V and J ends were trimmed by 7 bases and 6 bases, with 25 bases remaining between them.

This clonotype was seen at least ten times. The CDR3 reads CSATRDRGRNTIYF. The DNA for the CDR3 is TGCAGTGCTACCCGGGACAGGGGGCGGAACACCATATATTTT. V is TRBV20-1 and J is TRBJ1-3, with 12 bases matching TRBD1. In germline, CDR1 is DFQATT, CDR2 SNEGSKA (reference sequence). CDR3 length equals 14 residues. Germline trimming cut 4 bases from V and 7 bases from J; bases unmatched to any gene: 5.

By proportion, this clonotype is large. The V call is TRBV11-3, the J call TRBJ2-7, with a tentative D call TRBD2 (5 bases). Trimming stripped 5 bases from V and 1 base from J, with 18 bases between. Germline-derived CDR1 and CDR2 are SGHNT and YENEEA. This CDR3 contains 16 residues. CDR3 bases: TGTGCCAGCAGCGGTGAGGCCGGCGGGTCGTCCTACGAGCAGTACGTC. Protein: CASSGEAGGSSYEQYV.

This clonotype was found many times. The gene calls are TRBV2 and TRBJ1-1; D remains ambiguous. The CDR3 runs to 16 residues. The germline V gene encodes CDR1 SNHLY and CDR2 FYNNEI. V was trimmed by 4 bases and J by 2 bases, leaving 17 bases between them. The CDR3 DNA is TGTGCCAGCAGTGCCCTGAGCCCTACGTTTAACACTGAAGCTTTCTTT. Amino acid sequence: CASSALSPTFNTEAFF.

In its sample, this clonotype was seen many times. The chain is built from TRBV24-1 and TRBJ2-3; D unresolved. Trimming shortened V by 3 bases and J by 2 bases, and 5 bases separated the two germline ends. The CDR3 has 13 amino acids. The V gene's germline CDR1 is KGHDR and CDR2 SFDVKD. As DNA, the CDR3 is TGTGCCACCAGTGATCTTTACACAGATACGCAGTATTTT. Translation gives CATSDLYTDTQYF.

This chain links TRBV5-1 with TRBJ2-1, with D maybe TRBD2 (5 bases). This CDR3 has 14 residues. CDR1 and CDR2 (germline): SGHRS, YFSETQ. V was trimmed by 3 bases and J by 7 bases, leaving 14 bases between them. CDR3 region: CASSSAGLANEQFF. CDR3 bases: TGCGCCAGCAGCTCTGCCGGACTGGCTAATGAGCAGTTCTTC.

The chain employs TRBV6-6 and TRBJ2-7; D is perhaps TRBD2 (6 bases). CDR3 length equals 13 residues. Trimming took 6 bases from V and 6 from J, leaving 15 bases between them. Germline CDR1 MNHNY, CDR2 SVGAGI (reference sequence). The CDR3 here is CASSSKVGGEQYV. The CDR3 DNA reads TGTGCCAGCAGCTCCAAGGTGGGAGGCGAGCAGTACGTC.

V gene TRBV20-1 combines with J gene TRBJ1-4; D perhaps matches TRBD1 (5 bases). The V end lost 3 bases, the J end lost 5 bases, and 10 bases lay between the germline ends. This CDR3 contains 13 residues. Germline CDR1 is DFQATT and CDR2 is SNEGSKA (reference sequence). Here the CDR3 reads CSARIGGNEKLFF. CDR3 bases: TGCAGTGCTAGGATTGGGGGGAATGAAAAACTGTTTTTT.

This clonotype has just a few counts. The V gene is TRBV7-2, the J gene TRBJ1-2; D unclear. Trimming took 0 bases from V and 4 from J, leaving 12 bases between them. CDR3 length: 15 amino acids. Germline V lookup: CDR1 SGHTA, CDR2 FQGNSA. The CDR3 reads CASSLARRQSYGYTF. The CDR3 DNA reads as TGTGCCAGCAGCTTAGCAAGAAGACAAAGCTATGGCTACACCTTC.

Many counts were recorded for this clonotype. The V gene is TRBV3-1, the J gene TRBJ1-1; 8 bases agree with TRBD1. Germline lookup yields CDR1 LGHDT and CDR2 YNNKEL (reference sequence). Unmatched junction bases numbered 3, after V lost 0 bases and J lost 6 bases. The CDR3 spans 14 residues. CDR3 bases: TGTGCCAGCAGCCAAGAGGACAGGGCCCCTGAAGCTTTCTTT. Translation: CASSQEDRAPEAFF.

Many counts were recorded for this clonotype. The chain carries TRBV20-1 and TRBJ1-5; tentatively, D is TRBD1 (5 bases). Germline loops: CDR1 DFQATT, CDR2 SNEGSKA (reference sequence). This CDR3 has 14 residues. Between the trimmed V and J ends, which lost 1 base and 2 bases, there was a span of 9 bases. The CDR3 is CSARVGRGNQPQHF. Written as DNA, the CDR3 is TGCAGTGCTAGAGTTGGCAGGGGCAATCAGCCCCAGCATTTT.

This clonotype is judged medium-sized. The chain uses TRBV6-5 and TRBJ2-7, with no clear D. The V end lost 8 bases, the J end lost 1 base, and 12 bases lay between the germline ends. The germline V gene encodes CDR1 MNHEY and CDR2 SVGAGI. This CDR3 has 13 residues. CDR3 nucleotide sequence: TGTGCCAGCTCCTCCGGTGTGTCCTACGAGCAGTACTTC. Protein: CASSSGVSYEQYF.

The chain uses TRBV12-3 or TRBV12-4 and TRBJ1-6, with D perhaps matching TRBD1 (5 bases). The V end lost 3 bases, the J end lost 12 bases, and 12 bases lay between the germline ends. The length of the CDR3 is 13 residues. The CDR3 coding sequence is TGTGCCAGCAGTTTCTTGGGGACGAGACCCCTCCACTTT. Translating gives CASSFLGTRPLHF.